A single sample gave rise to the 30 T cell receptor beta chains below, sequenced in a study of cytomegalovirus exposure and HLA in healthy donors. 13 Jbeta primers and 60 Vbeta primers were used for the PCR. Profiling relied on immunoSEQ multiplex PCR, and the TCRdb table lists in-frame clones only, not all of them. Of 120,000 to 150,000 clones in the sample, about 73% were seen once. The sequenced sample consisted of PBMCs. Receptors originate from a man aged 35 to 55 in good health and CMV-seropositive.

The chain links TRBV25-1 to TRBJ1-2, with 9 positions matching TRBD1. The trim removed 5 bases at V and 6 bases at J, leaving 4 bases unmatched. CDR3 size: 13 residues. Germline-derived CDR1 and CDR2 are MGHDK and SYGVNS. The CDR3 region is CASSTGTGNGYTF. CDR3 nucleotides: TGTGCCAGCAGTACCGGGACAGGGAATGGCTACACCTTC.

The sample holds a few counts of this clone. CDR3 in amino acids: CASSFAGGYEQYF. The CDR3 coding sequence is TGCGCCAGCAGCTTTGCAGGGGGCTACGAGCAGTACTTC. This rearrangement joins TRBV5-1 to TRBJ2-7; 7 nucleotides match TRBD1. Trimming took 2 bases from V and 3 from J; bases not matched to a gene: 2. Per germline, CDR1 SGHRS and CDR2 YFSETQ. This CDR3 is 13 amino acids long.

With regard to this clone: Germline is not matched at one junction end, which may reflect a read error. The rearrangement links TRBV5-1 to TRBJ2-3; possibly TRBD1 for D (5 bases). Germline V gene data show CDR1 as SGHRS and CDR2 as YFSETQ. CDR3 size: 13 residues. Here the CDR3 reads CASSDGPTGTQYF. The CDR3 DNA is TGCGCCAGCAGCGACGGACCCACAGGTACGCAGTATTTT.

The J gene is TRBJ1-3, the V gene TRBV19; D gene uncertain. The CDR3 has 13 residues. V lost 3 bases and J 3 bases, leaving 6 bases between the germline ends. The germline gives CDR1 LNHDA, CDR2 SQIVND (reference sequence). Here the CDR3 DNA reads TGTGCCAGTAGTATGAGGAATGGAAACACCATATATTTT. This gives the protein CASSMRNGNTIYF.

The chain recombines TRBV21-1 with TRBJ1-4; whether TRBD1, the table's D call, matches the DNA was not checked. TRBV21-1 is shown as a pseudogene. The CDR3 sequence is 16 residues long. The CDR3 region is CASSKGYRDRDEKLFF. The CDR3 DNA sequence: TGTGCCAGCAGCAAAGGTTATAGAGACAGGGACGAAAAACTGTTTTTT.

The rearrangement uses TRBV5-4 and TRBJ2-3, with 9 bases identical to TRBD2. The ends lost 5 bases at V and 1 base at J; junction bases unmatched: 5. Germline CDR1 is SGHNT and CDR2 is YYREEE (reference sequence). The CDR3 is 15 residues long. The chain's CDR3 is CASRPAGGRTDTQYF. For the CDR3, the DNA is TGTGCCAGCAGGCCAGCGGGAGGTCGCACAGATACGCAGTATTTT. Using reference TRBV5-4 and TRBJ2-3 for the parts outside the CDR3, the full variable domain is ETGVTQSPTHLIKTRGQQVTLRCSSQSGHNTVSWYQQALGQGPQFIFQYYREEENGRGNFPPRFSGLQFPNYSSELNVNALELDDSALYLCASRPAGGRTDTQYFGPGTRLTVL.

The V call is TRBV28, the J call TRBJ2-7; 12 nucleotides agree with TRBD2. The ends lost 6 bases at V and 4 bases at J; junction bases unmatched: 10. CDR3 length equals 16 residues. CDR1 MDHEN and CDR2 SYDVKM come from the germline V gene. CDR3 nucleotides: TGTGCCAGCAGCAAACCTAGCGGGAGGGCATTATACGAGCAGTACTTC. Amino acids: CASSKPSGRALYEQYF.

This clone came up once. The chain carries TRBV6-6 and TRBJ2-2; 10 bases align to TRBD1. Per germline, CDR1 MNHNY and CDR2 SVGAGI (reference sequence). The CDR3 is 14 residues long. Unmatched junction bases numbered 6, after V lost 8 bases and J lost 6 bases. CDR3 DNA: TGTGCCAGCTCGACAGGGGGCTACCCCGGGGAGCTGTTTTTT. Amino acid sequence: CASSTGGYPGELFF.

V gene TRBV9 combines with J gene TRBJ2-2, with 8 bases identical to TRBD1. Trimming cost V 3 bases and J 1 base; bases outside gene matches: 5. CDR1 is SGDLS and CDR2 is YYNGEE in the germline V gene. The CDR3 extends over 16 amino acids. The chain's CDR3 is CASSARGQGNTGELFF. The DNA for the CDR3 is TGTGCCAGCAGCGCGCGTGGACAGGGGAACACCGGGGAGCTGTTTTTT.

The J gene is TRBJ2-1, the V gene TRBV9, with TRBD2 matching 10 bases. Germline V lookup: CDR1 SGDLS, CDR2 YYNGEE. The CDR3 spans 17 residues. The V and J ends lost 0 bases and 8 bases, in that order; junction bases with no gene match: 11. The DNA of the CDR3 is TGTGCCAGCAGCGTAGAAGGGAAAGCGGGAGGGCCATATGAGCAGTTCTTC. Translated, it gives CASSVEGKAGGPYEQFF.

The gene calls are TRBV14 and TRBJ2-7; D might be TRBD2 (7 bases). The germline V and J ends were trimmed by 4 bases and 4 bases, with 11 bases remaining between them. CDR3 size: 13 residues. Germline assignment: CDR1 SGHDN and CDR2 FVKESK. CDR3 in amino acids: CASSLGGPYEQYF. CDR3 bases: TGTGCCAGCAGCCTGGGGGGGCCATACGAGCAGTACTTC.

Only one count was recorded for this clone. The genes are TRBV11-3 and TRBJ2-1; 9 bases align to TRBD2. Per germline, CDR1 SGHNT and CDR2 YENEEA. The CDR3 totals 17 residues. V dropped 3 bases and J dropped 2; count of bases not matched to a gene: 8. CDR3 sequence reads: CASSLARTSVAYNEQFF. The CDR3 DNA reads TGTGCCAGCAGCTTGGCCCGGACTAGCGTCGCCTACAATGAGCAGTTCTTC.

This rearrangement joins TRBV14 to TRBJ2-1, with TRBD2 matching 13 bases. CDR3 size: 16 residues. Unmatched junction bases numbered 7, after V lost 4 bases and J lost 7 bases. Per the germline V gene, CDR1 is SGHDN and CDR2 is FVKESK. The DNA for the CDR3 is TGTGCCAGCAGCCGTAGACTAGCGGGAGGTGTTAATGAGCAGTTCTTC. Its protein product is CASSRRLAGGVNEQFF.

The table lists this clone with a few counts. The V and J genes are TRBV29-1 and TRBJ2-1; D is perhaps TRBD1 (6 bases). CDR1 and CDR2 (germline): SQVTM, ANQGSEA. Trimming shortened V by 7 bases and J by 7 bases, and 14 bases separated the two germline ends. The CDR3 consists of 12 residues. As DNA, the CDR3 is TGCAGCGGGGGACATGGACCAAATGAGCAGTTCTTC. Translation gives CSGGHGPNEQFF.

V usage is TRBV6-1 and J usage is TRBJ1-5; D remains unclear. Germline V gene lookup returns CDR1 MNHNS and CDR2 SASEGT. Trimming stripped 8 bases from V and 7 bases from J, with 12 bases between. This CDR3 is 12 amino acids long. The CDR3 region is CASGRENQPQHF. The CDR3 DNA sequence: TGTGCCAGCGGGAGAGAGAACCAGCCCCAGCATTTT.

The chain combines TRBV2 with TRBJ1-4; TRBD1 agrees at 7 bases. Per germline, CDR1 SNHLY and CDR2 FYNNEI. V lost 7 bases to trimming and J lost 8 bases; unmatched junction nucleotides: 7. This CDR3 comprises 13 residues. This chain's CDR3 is CASNLQGWEKLFF. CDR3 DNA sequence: TGTGCCAGCAACTTACAGGGGTGGGAAAAACTGTTTTTT.

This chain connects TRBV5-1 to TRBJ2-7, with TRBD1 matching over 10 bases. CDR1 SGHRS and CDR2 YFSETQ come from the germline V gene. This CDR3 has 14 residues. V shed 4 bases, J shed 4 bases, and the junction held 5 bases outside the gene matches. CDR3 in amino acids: CASSPGTGVYEQYF. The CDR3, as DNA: TGCGCCAGCAGCCCCGGGACAGGGGTGTACGAGCAGTACTTC.

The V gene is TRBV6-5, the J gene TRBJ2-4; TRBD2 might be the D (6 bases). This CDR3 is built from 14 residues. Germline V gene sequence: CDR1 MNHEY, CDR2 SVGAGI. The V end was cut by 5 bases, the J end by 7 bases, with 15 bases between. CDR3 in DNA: TGTGCCAGCAGTAGTTACACTGGGGGGAACATTCAGTACTTC. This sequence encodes CASSSYTGGNIQYF.

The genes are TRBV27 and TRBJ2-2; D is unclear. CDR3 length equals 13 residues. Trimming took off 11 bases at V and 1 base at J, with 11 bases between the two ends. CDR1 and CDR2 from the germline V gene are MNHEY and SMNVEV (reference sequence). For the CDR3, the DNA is TGTGCCGGCACCCCCGGGAACACCGGGGAGCTGTTTTTT. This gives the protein CAGTPGNTGELFF.

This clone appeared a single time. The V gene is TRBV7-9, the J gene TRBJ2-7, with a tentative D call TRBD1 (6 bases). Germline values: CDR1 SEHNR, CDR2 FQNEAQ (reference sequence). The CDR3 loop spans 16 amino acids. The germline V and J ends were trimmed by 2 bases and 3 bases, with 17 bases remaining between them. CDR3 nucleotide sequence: TGTGCCAGCAGCTTATACCGGGACAAGGATTTCTACGAGCAGTACTTC. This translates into CASSLYRDKDFYEQYF.

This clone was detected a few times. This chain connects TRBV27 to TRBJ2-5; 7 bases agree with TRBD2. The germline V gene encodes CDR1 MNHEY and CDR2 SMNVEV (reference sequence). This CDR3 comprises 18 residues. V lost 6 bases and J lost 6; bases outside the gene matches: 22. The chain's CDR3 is CASSQGFAGGISLKTQYF. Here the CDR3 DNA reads TGTGCCAGCAGCCAAGGGTTCGCCGGGGGGATATCCCTGAAGACCCAGTACTTC.

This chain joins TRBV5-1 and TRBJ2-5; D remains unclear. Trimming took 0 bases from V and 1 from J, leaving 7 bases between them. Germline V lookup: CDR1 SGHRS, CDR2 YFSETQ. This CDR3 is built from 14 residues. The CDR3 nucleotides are TGCGCCAGCAGCTTGGTCCCAGTCCAAGAGACCCAGTACTTC. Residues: CASSLVPVQETQYF.

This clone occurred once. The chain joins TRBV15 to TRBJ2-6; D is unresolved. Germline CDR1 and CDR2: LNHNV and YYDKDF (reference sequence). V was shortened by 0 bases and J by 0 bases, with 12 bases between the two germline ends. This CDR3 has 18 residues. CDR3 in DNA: TGTGCCACCAGCAGAGATCTAGACGTAAGCTCTGGGGCCAACGTCCTGACTTTC. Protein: CATSRDLDVSSGANVLTF.

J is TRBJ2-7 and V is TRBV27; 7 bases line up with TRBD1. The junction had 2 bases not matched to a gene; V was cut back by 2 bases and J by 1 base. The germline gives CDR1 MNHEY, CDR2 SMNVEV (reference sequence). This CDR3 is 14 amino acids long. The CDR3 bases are TGTGCCAGCAGTTTAAACAGGGGATCCTACGAGCAGTACTTC. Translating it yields CASSLNRGSYEQYF.

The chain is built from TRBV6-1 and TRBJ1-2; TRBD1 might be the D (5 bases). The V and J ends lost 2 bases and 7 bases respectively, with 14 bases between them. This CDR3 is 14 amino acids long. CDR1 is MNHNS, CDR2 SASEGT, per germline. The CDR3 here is CASSERGAEVGYTF. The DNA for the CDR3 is TGTGCCAGCAGTGAAAGGGGCGCAGAAGTTGGCTACACCTTC.

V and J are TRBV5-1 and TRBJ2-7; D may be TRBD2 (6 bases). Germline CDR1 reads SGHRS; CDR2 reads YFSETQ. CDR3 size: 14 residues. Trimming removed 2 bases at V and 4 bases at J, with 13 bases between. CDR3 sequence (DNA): TGCGCCAGCAGCTTAGCGGGCGGTGGGTACGAGCAGTACTTC. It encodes CASSLAGGGYEQYF.

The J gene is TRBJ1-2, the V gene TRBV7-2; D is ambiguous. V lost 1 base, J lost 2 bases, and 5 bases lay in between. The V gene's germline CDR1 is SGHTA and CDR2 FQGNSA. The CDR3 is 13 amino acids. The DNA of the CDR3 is TGTGCCAGCAGCTTAGACAGCAACTATGGCTACACCTTC. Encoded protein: CASSLDSNYGYTF.

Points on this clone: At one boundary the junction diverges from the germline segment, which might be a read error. The CDR3 region is CASSELAATEASF. The CDR3 DNA follows: TGTGCCAGCAGTGAATTGGCGGCCACTGAAGCTTCCTTT. The chain recombines TRBV2 with TRBJ1-1; no clear D. The CDR3 consists of 13 residues. The germline V gene encodes CDR1 SNHLY and CDR2 FYNNEI.

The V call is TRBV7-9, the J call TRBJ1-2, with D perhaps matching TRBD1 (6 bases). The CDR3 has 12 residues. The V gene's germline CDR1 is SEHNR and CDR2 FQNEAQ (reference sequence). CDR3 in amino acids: CSYSDRLYGYTF. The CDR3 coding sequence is TGTTCCTACTCCGACAGGTTATATGGCTACACCTTC.

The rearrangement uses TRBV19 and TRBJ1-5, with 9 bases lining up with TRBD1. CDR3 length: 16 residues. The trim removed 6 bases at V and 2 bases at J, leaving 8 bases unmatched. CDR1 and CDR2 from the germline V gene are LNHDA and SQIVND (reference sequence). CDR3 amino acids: CASSDLGTGRNQPQHF. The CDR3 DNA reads TGTGCCAGTAGCGATCTCGGGACAGGGCGCAATCAGCCCCAGCATTTT. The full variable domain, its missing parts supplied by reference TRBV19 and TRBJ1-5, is DGGITQSPKYLFRKEGQNVTLSCEQNLNHDAMYWYRQDPGQGLRLIYYSQIVNDFQKGDIAEGYSVSREKKESFPLTVTSAQKNPTAFYLCASSDLGTGRNQPQHFGDGTRLSIL.